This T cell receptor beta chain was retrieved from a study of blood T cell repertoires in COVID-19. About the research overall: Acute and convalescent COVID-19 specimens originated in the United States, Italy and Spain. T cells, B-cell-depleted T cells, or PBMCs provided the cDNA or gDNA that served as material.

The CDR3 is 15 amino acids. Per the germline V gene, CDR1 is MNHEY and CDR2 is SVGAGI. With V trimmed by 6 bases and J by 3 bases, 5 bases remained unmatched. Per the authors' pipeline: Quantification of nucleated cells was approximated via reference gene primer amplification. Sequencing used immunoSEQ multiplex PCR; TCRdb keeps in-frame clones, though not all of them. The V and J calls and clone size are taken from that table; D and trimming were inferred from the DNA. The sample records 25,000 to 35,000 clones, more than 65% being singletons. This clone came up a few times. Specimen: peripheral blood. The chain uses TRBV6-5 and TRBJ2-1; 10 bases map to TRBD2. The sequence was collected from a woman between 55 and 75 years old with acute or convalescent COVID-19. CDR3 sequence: CASRRAGGNYNEQFF. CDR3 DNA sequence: TGTGCCAGCAGGCGAGCGGGGGGGAACTACAATGAGCAGTTCTTC.